This T cell receptor (beta chain) emerged from a study of CD8 T cells in Susac syndrome. The CDR3 contains 13 residues. CDR1 and CDR2 (germline): SGHVS, FNYEAQ. V shed 7 bases and J shed 2 bases, with 10 bases lying between them. RNA was extracted with the RNeasy kit, and a quantity of 0.5 to 1 ug was reverse transcribed using random hexamers. TCRdb itself ran the immunoSEQ multiplex PCR reads through MiXCR, one entry per CDR3 protein. The data hold roughly 44,000 distinct CDR3 sequences, with roughly 93% observed a single time. From blood CD8+ and CD4+ T cells, the TCR beta chain was sequenced. FACS was used to enrich TEMRA cells, whereas the CD8+ and CD4+ T cells were obtained by negative isolation.

Sequenced input: CD8+ T cells from PBMCs. The chain couples TRBV7-6 to TRBJ2-3; no firm D call. The receptor was isolated from a human donor in good health. The CDR3 here is CASTQAPTDTQYF. CDR3 bases: TGTGCCAGCACCCAGGCCCCCACAGATACGCAGTATTTT.